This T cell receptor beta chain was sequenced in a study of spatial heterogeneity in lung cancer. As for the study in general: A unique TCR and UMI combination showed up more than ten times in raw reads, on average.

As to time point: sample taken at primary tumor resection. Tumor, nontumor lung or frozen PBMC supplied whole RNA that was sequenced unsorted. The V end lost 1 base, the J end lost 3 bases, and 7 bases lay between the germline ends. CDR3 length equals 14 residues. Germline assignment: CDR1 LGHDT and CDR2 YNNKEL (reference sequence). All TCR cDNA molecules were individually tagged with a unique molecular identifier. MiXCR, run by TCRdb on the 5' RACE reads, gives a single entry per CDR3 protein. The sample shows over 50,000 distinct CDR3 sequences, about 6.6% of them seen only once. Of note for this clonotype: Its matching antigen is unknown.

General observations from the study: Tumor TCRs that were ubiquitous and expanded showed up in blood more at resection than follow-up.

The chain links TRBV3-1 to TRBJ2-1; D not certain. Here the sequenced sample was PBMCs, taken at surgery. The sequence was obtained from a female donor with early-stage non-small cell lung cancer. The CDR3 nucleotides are TGTGCCAGCAGCCAAGGAAGCCGCTACAATGAGCAGTTCTTC. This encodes CASSQGSRYNEQFF.